This TCR beta chain was retrieved from a study of human T cells and chemical hapten exposure. Study at large: Alopecia universalis, totalis or areata was present in patients who were mostly female.

This clonotype was counted only a few times. The time point denotes: patch test 3, about 24 weeks after DPC sensitization. The treatment: therapeutic diphenylcyclopropenone sensitization with weekly scalp DPC. The length of the CDR3 is 14 residues. Losses at the gene ends were 6 bases for V and 4 bases for J; bases not matched to a gene: 8. CDR1 is DFQATT, CDR2 SNEGSKA, per germline (reference sequence). From the RACE reads, TCRdb called clonotypes with MiXCR, one entry per CDR3 protein. The repertoire holds about 84,000 distinct CDR3 sequences, with about 10% as singletons. Specimen: whole blood, collected in connection with sensitization to the hapten diphenylcyclopropenone (DPC). The chain uses TRBV20-1 and TRBJ1-5; TRBD1 matches at 8 bases. The receptor comes from a woman in her forties or fifties with alopecia areata. Some clones in this sample may be carry-over from other donors' samples. CDR3 sequence reads: CSASTGDRNQPQHF. CDR3 DNA: TGCAGTGCATCGACAGGGGACCGAAATCAGCCCCAGCATTTT.